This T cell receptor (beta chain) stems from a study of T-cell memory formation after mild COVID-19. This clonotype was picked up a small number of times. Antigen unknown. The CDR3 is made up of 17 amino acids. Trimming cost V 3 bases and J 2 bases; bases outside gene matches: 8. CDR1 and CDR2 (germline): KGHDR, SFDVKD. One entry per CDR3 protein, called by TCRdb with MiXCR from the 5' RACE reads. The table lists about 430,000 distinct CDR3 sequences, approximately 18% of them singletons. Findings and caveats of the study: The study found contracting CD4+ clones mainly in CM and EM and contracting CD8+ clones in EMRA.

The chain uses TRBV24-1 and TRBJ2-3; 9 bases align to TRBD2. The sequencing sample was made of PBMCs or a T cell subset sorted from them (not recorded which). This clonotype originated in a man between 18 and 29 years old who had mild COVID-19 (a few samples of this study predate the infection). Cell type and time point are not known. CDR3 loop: CATSDQAGGRNTDTQYF. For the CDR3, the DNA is TGTGCCACCAGTGATCAGGCGGGGGGGCGGAACACAGATACGCAGTATTTT.